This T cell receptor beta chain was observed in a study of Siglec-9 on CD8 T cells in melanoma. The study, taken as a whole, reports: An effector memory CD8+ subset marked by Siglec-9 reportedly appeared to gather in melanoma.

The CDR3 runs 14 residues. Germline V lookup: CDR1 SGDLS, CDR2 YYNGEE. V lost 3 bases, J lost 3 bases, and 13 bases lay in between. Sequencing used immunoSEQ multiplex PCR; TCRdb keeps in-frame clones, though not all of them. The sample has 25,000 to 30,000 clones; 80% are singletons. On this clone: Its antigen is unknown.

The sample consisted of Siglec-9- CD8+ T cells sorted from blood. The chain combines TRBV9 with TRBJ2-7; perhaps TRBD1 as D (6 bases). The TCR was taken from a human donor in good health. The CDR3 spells CASSAGSGVYEQYF. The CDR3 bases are TGTGCCAGCAGCGCAGGGTCAGGGGTCTACGAGCAGTACTTC.